This T cell receptor beta chain came from a study of shared clonotypes between healthy human individuals. Study-level points and caveats: Sequencing depth was expected to affect clonotype sharing among donors. For naive CD4 cells, 4.5% to 6.5% of clonotypes were shared across a few donors. Generation probability values for non-shared clonotypes were lower than those for clonotypes shared by all four donors. Memory subsets generally showed smaller estimated richness than naive subsets did.

In regard to this clone: What it recognizes is unknown.

TCRdb's table, derived via immunoSEQ multiplex PCR, lists solely in-frame clones and lacks some. The sample holds roughly 2.4 million clones, approximately 94% seen once. The CDR3 contains 14 residues. The receptor was derived from a man aged 18 to 30 in good health. Specimen: naive CD4+ T cells sorted from blood. Noted subset: CD45RA+ positively selected. The chain couples TRBV21-1 to TRBJ2-7; TRBD2 is the table's D call and was not checked against the DNA. TRBV21-1 is a pseudogene segment. This CDR3 reads CASSCLAGFYEQYF. The CDR3 DNA is TGTGCCAGCAGCTGTCTAGCGGGATTTTACGAGCAGTACTTC.